This entry describes one T cell receptor beta chain. The data originate from a study of technical replicates of blood from several donors. Germline-derived CDR1 and CDR2 are WNHNN and SYGVQD (reference sequence). The CDR3 has 16 amino acids. The junction had 1 base not matched to a gene; V was cut back by 0 bases and J by 7 bases. Data came from immunoSEQ multiplex PCR; TCRdb stores just in-frame clones and leaves some out. The table lists some 66,000 clones, nearly 98% of them singletons. The TCR originated in a human donor in good health. The genes are TRBV10-1 and TRBJ2-1; 15 nucleotides match TRBD2. Sequenced material: T cells isolated from PBMCs. CDR3 sequence (DNA): TGCGCCAGCAGTGAGTCCGGGACTAGCGGGAGGAATGAGCAGTTCTTC. It is translated as CASSESGTSGRNEQFF.